This T cell receptor (beta chain) appears in the sequencing data of a study of lymphopenia after photon versus proton radiotherapy. General study points: Oligoclonal CD8+ Temra expansion after nadir drove photon patients' diversity drop. Relative stability marked proton patients; photon patients lost diversity and naive cells.

The CDR3 runs 14 residues. Germline trimming cut 2 bases from V and 8 bases from J; bases unmatched to any gene: 8. Germline V CDR1 and CDR2: MDHEN, SYDVKM. With regard to this clone: The target antigen is unknown.

Assay: immunoSEQ multiplex PCR; the TCRdb copy retains only in-frame clones and omits some. The sample holds more than 70,000 clones, around 88% seen once. The chain links TRBV28 to TRBJ1-2; 7 bases line up with TRBD1. This clonotype was sampled from a man aged 55 to 69 with pancreatic cancer. The sample consisted of peripheral blood, taken from a patient treated with proton-based radiotherapy. This chain's CDR3 is CASSLGAQGRGYTF. The CDR3 bases are TGTGCCAGCAGTTTAGGTGCACAGGGGAGAGGCTACACCTTC.